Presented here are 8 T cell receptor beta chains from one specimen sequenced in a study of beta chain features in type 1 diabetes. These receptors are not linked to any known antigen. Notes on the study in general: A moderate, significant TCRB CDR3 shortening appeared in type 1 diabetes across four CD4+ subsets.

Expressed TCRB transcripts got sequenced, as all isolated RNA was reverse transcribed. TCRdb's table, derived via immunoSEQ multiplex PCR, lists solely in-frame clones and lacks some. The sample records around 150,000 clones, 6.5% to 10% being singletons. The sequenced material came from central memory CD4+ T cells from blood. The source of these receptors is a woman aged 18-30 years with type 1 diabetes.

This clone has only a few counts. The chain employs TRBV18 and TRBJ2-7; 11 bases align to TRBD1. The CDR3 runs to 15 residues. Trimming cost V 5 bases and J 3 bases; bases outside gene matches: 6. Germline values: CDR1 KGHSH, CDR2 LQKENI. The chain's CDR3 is CASSSPGQGGYEQYF. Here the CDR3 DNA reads TGTGCCAGCTCATCCCCGGGACAGGGGGGCTACGAGCAGTACTTC.

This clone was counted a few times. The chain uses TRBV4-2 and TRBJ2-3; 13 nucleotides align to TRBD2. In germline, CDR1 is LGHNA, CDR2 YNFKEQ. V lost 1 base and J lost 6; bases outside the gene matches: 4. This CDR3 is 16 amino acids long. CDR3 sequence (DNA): TGTGCCAGCAGCCAAGCACTAGCGGGAGGGCCCGATACGCAGTATTTT. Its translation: CASSQALAGGPDTQYF.

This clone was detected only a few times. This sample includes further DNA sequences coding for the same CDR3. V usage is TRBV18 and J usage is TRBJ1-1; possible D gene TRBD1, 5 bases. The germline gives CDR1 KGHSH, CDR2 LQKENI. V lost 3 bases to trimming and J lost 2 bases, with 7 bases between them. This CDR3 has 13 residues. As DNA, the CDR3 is TGTGCCAGCTCACCGGGGCTTAACACTGAAGCTTTCTTT. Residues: CASSPGLNTEAFF.

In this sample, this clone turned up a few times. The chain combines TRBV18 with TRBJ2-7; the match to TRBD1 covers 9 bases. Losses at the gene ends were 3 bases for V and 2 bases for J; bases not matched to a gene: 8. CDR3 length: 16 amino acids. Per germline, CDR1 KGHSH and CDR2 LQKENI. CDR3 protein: CASSPPVGTGTYEQYF. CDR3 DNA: TGTGCCAGCTCACCCCCTGTCGGGACAGGGACCTACGAGCAGTACTTC.

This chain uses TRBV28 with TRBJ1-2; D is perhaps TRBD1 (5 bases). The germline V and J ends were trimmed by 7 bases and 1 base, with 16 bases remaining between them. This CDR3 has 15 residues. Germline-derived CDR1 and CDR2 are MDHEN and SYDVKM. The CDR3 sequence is CASTSGGEGNYGYTF. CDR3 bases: TGTGCCAGCACCTCGGGAGGGGAGGGTAACTATGGCTACACCTTC.

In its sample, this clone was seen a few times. DNA of the CDR3: TGTGCCAGCAGAGTAGGACTAGCGGGCACAGATACGCAGTATTTT. Translated: CASRVGLAGTDTQYF. The V and J genes are TRBV5-6 and TRBJ2-3, with 10 positions matching TRBD2. Germline V gives CDR1 SGHDT, CDR2 YYEEEE. CDR3 length equals 15 residues. Trimming removed 5 bases from V and 1 base from J; junction bases left unmatched: 4.

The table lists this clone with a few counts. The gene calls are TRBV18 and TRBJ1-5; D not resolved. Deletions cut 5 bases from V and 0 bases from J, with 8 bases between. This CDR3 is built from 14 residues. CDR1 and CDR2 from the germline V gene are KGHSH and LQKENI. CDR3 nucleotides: TGTGCCAGCTCAGAGGGCATTAGCAATCAGCCCCAGCATTTT. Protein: CASSEGISNQPQHF. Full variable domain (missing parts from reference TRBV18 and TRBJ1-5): NAGVMQNPRHLVRRRGQEARLRCSPMKGHSHVYWYRQLPEEGLKFMVYLQKENIIDESGMPKERFSAEFPKEGPSILRIQQVVRGDSAAYFCASSEGISNQPQHFGDGTRLSIL.

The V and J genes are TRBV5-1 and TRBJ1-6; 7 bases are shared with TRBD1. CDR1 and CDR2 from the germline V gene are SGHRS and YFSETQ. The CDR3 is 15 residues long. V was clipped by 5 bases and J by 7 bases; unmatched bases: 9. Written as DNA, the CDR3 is TGCGCCAGCAGTTTTTGGGGGGACAGAAATTCACCCCTCCACTTT. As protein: CASSFWGDRNSPLHF.